One sample yielded the 22 T cell receptor beta chains listed below, sequenced in a study of blood T cells in healthy people across ages. Through a sample-barcoded 5' primer and a J-beta primer mix, a second PCR was run for roughly 6 to 12 cycles. TCRdb called the 5' RACE reads again in MiXCR, with one record for every CDR3 protein. The table records around 2 million distinct CDR3 sequences, approximately 39% of them present only once. The specimen sequenced was blood. These receptors were taken from a human donor in good health.

CDR3 loop: CAISTGLQETQYF. The CDR3, as DNA: TGTGCCATCAGTACAGGGCTACAAGAGACCCAGTACTTC. The rearrangement joins TRBV10-3 to TRBJ2-5, with D possibly TRBD1 on 6 matching bases. The CDR3 has 13 residues. Trimming removed 5 bases at V and 2 bases at J, with 9 bases between. The germline CDR1 and CDR2 sequences are ENHRY and SYGVKD.

This clonotype was seen a few times. The V and J genes are TRBV20-1 and TRBJ1-1; tentative D call: TRBD1 (5 bases). Germline CDR1 is DFQATT and CDR2 is SNEGSKA (reference sequence). V lost 7 bases and J 2 bases, leaving 14 bases between the germline ends. There are 13 residues in the CDR3. Here the CDR3 reads CSVADRLNTEAFF. Written as DNA, the CDR3 is TGCAGTGTCGCCGACAGACTTAACACTGAAGCTTTCTTT.

This clonotype was recorded a few times. The rearrangement uses TRBV5-1 and TRBJ2-3, with 7 bases that match TRBD1. The germline CDR1 and CDR2 sequences are SGHRS and YFSETQ. The CDR3 has 17 amino acids. V shed 1 base and J 4 bases; nucleotides not matched to a gene: 12. In nucleotides, the CDR3 is TGCGCCAGCAGCTTGAGAACTTTGACAGGGAGCGCAGATACGCAGTATTTT. Amino acid sequence: CASSLRTLTGSADTQYF. Combining the CDR3 with reference TRBV5-1 and TRBJ2-3 gives the whole variable domain KAGVTQTPRYLIKTRGQQVTLSCSPISGHRSVSWYQQTPGQGLQFLFEYFSETQRNKGNFPGRFSGRQFSNSRSEMNVSTLELGDSALYLCASSLRTLTGSADTQYFGPGTRLTVL.

The V and J genes are TRBV4-3 and TRBJ2-7; perhaps TRBD2 as D (5 bases). Germline CDR1 LGHNA, CDR2 YSLEER. The CDR3 contains 16 residues. V lost 1 base and J lost 3, with 16 bases in between. Here the CDR3 DNA reads TGCGCCAGCAGCCAAGTTCGGGGATTTGGGGTCTACGAGCAGTACTTC. Protein sequence: CASSQVRGFGVYEQYF.

This rearrangement joins TRBV6-4 to TRBJ2-3; D is perhaps TRBD2 (5 bases). The CDR3 runs 15 residues. Trimming cost V 5 bases and J 0 bases, with 12 bases left between them. CDR1 MRHNA and CDR2 SNTAGT come from the germline V gene. CDR3 residues: CASSPLDGSTDTQYF. DNA for the CDR3: TGTGCCAGCAGTCCACTAGACGGTAGCACAGATACGCAGTATTTT.

The chain is built from TRBV3-1 and TRBJ2-3, with TRBD2 as a possible D gene (7 bases). There are 18 residues in the CDR3. V was cut by 3 bases and J by 2 bases, with 21 bases left in between. Per the germline V gene, CDR1 is LGHDT and CDR2 is YNNKEL (reference sequence). In DNA form, the CDR3 reads TGTGCCAGCAGCCATTGGGGTTCCGCGGGGGCCCTCACAGATACGCAGTATTTT. It translates to CASSHWGSAGALTDTQYF.

Only a few counts were recorded for this clonotype. This chain connects TRBV7-2 to TRBJ2-3, with D possibly being TRBD1 or TRBD2 (5 bases each). Looked up from germline, CDR1 is SGHTA and CDR2 is FQGNSA. Between the trimmed V and J ends, which lost 5 bases and 2 bases, there was a span of 14 bases. This CDR3 region has 15 residues. CDR3 amino acids: CASSPVSGTTDTQYF. For the CDR3, the DNA is TGTGCCAGCAGCCCTGTATCAGGGACCACAGATACGCAGTATTTT.

This chain links TRBV20-1 with TRBJ2-1; D may be TRBD1 (6 bases). Germline assignment: CDR1 DFQATT and CDR2 SNEGSKA (reference sequence). The CDR3 totals 12 residues. Trimming left V 6 bases short and J 2 bases short, with 8 bases between. The CDR3: CSARTAYNEQFF. DNA for the CDR3: TGCAGTGCAAGGACAGCCTACAATGAGCAGTTCTTC.

This clonotype was counted a few times. The V and J genes are TRBV15 and TRBJ2-1; 8 bases are shared with TRBD2. Trimming removed 5 bases from V and 6 bases from J; junction bases left unmatched: 15. Germline loops: CDR1 LNHNV, CDR2 YYDKDF (reference sequence). The CDR3 sequence is 17 residues long. The CDR3 protein is CATSGGPGLVIANEQFF. CDR3 in DNA: TGTGCCACCAGCGGGGGCCCGGGACTAGTGATAGCCAATGAGCAGTTCTTC.

The chain carries TRBV11-3 and TRBJ2-3; TRBD2 is a possible D gene (6 bases). The CDR3 spans 15 residues. The V gene's germline CDR1 is SGHNT and CDR2 YENEEA. The V and J ends lost 5 bases and 3 bases respectively, with 15 bases between them. The CDR3 loop is CASSNGAGRTDTQYF. Here the CDR3 DNA reads TGTGCCAGCAGCAACGGGGCAGGGAGGACAGATACGCAGTATTTT.

This chain joins TRBV7-3 and TRBJ2-2; a weak D match, TRBD1 (5 bases). CDR1 and CDR2 from the germline V gene are SGHTA and FQGTGA. With 5 bases removed from V and 7 bases from J, the gap between germline ends came to 17 bases. The length of the CDR3 is 15 residues. The CDR3 here is CASSPQGVGNGELFF. The CDR3 bases are TGTGCCAGCAGCCCGCAAGGGGTTGGTAACGGGGAGCTGTTTTTT.

The chain employs TRBV7-8 and TRBJ2-3; 8 bases are shared with TRBD2. Per germline, CDR1 SGHVS and CDR2 FQNEAQ. The CDR3 consists of 15 residues. The V segment lost 5 bases and the J segment 2 bases; nucleotides outside the gene matches: 6. The CDR3 spells CASSERGFATDTQYF. DNA of the CDR3: TGTGCCAGCAGCGAGCGGGGGTTTGCCACAGATACGCAGTATTTT.

In this sample, this clonotype turned up a few times. The gene calls are TRBV7-8 and TRBJ1-5; 7 nucleotides line up with TRBD1. Germline CDR1 SGHVS, CDR2 FQNEAQ. The CDR3 totals 15 residues. V lost 2 bases and J lost 1; bases outside the gene matches: 2. The CDR3 DNA sequence: TGTGCCAGCAGCTTAACGGACAGGAGCAATCAGCCCCAGCATTTT. The encoded protein is CASSLTDRSNQPQHF.

The CDR3, as DNA: TGCGCCAGCAGCCGATCTCTTCACGGGGGAGAGACCCAGTACTTC. It encodes CASSRSLHGGETQYF. This chain uses TRBV4-3 with TRBJ2-5; D is perhaps TRBD2 (6 bases). This CDR3 is built from 15 residues. Trimming took 4 bases from V and 4 from J, leaving 16 bases between them. The germline V gene has CDR1 LGHNA and CDR2 YSLEER.

The rearrangement links TRBV2 to TRBJ2-6, with D unclear. The V end was cut by 5 bases, the J end by 5 bases, with 19 bases between. Germline V lookup: CDR1 SNHLY, CDR2 FYNNEI. This CDR3 has 17 residues. CDR3 coding DNA: TGTGCCAGCAGTTTCCCCCTTGGGGTATCTAGGGCCAACGTCCTGACTTTC. Translation: CASSFPLGVSRANVLTF.

This rearrangement joins TRBV5-1 to TRBJ2-1; 9 positions agree with TRBD2. CDR1 is SGHRS and CDR2 is YFSETQ in the germline V gene. V was clipped by 4 bases and J by 7 bases; unmatched bases: 9. The CDR3 has 15 residues. The CDR3 DNA is TGCGCCAGCAGCCTGACCGGGACTAGCTTGAATGAGCAGTTCTTC. Amino acids: CASSLTGTSLNEQFF.

This rearrangement joins TRBV28 to TRBJ1-2; D remains unclear. V lost 2 bases, J lost 4 bases, and 14 bases lay in between. Germline-derived CDR1 and CDR2 are MDHEN and SYDVKM. The CDR3 has 15 amino acids. The DNA for the CDR3 is TGTGCCAGCAGTTTACGCCCCCGGGAGCCCTATGGCTACACCTTC. Amino acids: CASSLRPREPYGYTF.

A few counts support this clonotype. V usage is TRBV6-5 and J usage is TRBJ1-1; D is possibly TRBD1 (5 bases). CDR3 length: 14 amino acids. The V end lost 2 bases, the J end lost 4 bases, and 11 bases lay between the germline ends. The germline V gene encodes CDR1 MNHEY and CDR2 SVGAGI. CDR3 bases: TGTGCCAGCAGTTACGCAGGAGGGGCCACTGAAGCTTTCTTT. It is translated as CASSYAGGATEAFF.

The genes are TRBV28 and TRBJ1-1; D is unclear. The CDR3 sequence is 11 residues long. Per germline, CDR1 MDHEN and CDR2 SYDVKM. V dropped 5 bases and J dropped 8 bases, with 9 bases sitting between them. The CDR3 reads CASSVPYEAFF. For the CDR3, the DNA is TGTGCCAGCAGTGTCCCGTACGAAGCTTTCTTT. Drawing the rest from reference TRBV28 and TRBJ1-1, the complete variable domain is DVKVTQSSRYLVKRTGEKVFLECVQDMDHENMFWYRQDPGLGLRLIYFSYDVKMKEKGDIPEGYSVSREKKERFSLILESASTNQTSMYLCASSVPYEAFFGQGTRLTVV.

This clonotype was counted ten times or more. The chain joins TRBV29-1 to TRBJ2-3, with 8 positions matching TRBD2. Germline values: CDR1 SQVTM, CDR2 ANQGSEA. The CDR3 has 13 residues. V was clipped by 6 bases and J by 3 bases; unmatched bases: 5. The chain's CDR3 is CSVLAGSTDTQYF. The CDR3 DNA reads as TGCAGCGTCTTAGCGGGGTCGACAGATACGCAGTATTTT.

The rearrangement uses TRBV7-6 and TRBJ1-2; 12 bases align to TRBD1. CDR3 length equals 18 residues. The germline gives CDR1 SGHVS, CDR2 FNYEAQ. Trimming took 2 bases from V and 3 from J; bases not matched to a gene: 10. CDR3 protein: CASSLFGTGGAVDYGYTF. For the CDR3, the DNA is TGTGCCAGCAGCTTATTCGGGACAGGGGGCGCGGTGGACTATGGCTACACCTTC.

Remarks on this clonotype: The junction departs from germline at one end; a sequencing error may be responsible. This chain links TRBV5-1 with TRBJ1-1, with D unresolved. The CDR3 has 16 residues. The germline V gene has CDR1 SGHRS and CDR2 YFSETQ. The CDR3 coding sequence is TGCGCCAGCCGCTTAAGCTTCGCGGCGGTAAACACTGAAGCTTTCTTT. Its protein is CASRLSFAAVNTEAFF.